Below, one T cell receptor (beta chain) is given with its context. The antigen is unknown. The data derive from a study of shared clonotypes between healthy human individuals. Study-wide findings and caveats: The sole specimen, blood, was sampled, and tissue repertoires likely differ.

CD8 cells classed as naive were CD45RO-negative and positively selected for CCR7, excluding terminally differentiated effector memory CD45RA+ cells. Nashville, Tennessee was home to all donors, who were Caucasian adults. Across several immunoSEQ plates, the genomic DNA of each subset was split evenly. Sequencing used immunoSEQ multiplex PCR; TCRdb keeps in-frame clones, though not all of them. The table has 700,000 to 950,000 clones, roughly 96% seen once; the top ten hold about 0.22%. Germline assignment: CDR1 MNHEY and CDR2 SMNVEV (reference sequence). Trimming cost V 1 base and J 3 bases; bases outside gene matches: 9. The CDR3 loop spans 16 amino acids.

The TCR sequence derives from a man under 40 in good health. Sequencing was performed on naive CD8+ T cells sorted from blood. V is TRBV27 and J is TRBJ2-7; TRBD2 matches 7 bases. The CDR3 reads CASSLFLPGGLYEQYF. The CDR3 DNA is TGTGCCAGCAGTTTATTTCTCCCGGGGGGACTCTACGAGCAGTACTTC.